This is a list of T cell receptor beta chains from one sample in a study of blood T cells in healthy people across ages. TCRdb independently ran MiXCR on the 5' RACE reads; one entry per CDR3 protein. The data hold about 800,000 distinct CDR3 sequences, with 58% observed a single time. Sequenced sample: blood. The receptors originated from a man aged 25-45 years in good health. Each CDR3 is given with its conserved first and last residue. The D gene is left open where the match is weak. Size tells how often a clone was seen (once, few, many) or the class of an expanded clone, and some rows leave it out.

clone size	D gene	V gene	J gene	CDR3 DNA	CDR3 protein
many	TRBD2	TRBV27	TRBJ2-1	TGTGCCAGCAGCCCCGGGACTAGCGGGGTCAATGAGCAGTTCTTC	CASSPGTSGVNEQFF
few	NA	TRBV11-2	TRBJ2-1	TGTGCCAGCAGCCCGAGTGGATTAGGGGACAATGAGCAGTTCTTC	CASSPSGLGDNEQFF
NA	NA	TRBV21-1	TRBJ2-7	TGTGCCAGCTTTTATTACGAGCAGTACTTC	CASFYYEQYF
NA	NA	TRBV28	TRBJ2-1	TGTGCCAGCGCGAGGACGGGCTCCTACAATGAGCAGTTCTTC	CASARTGSYNEQFF
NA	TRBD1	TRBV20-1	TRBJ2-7	TGCAGTGCTCCCTCCGCGGACAGGGGGTGGTACGAGCAGTACTTC	CSAPSADRGWYEQYF
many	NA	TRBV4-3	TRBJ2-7	TGCGCCAGCAGCCAAGACAGGGGAAGCTCCTACGAGCAGTACTTC	CASSQDRGSSYEQYF
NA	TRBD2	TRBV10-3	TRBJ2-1	TGTGCCATCAGTACTAGCGGGAGGGCCAACTACGATAAGCAGTTCTTC	CAISTSGRANYDKQFF
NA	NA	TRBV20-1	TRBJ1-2	TGCAGTGCTATCACTGTCAGCTGTCGCTACACCTTC	CSAITVSCRYTF
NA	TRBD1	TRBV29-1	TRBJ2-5	TGCAGCGTGGGACAGGCGAATCGGTTGGAGACCCAGTACTTC	CSVGQANRLETQYF
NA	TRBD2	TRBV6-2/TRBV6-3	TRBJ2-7	TGTGCCAGCAGTTACGGGGGACTAGCTTCCTACGAGCAGTACTTC	CASSYGGLASYEQYF
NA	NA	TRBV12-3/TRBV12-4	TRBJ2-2	TGTGCCAGCAGTTTAAGGGCCGGGGAGCTGTTTTTT	CASSLRAGELFF
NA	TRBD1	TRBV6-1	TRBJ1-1	TGTGCCAGCAGTGGGGGACAGGGTGGTGAAGCTTTCTTT	CASSGGQGGEAFF
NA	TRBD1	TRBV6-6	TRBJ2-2	TGTGCCAGCACCCCGATCCGGGACAGTTCCACCGGGGAGCTGTTTTTT	CASTPIRDSSTGELFF
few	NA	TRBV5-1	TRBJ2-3	TGCGCCAGCAGCTTGGGACCGGACCAAATTACAGATACGCAGTATTTT	CASSLGPDQITDTQYF
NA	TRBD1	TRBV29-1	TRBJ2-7	TGCAGCGTCAGTAAGAGACAGGGCTACGAGCAGTACTTC	CSVSKRQGYEQYF
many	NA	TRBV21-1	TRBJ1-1	TGTGCCAGCAGCCACAGAACGAACACTGAAGCTTTCTTT	CASSHRTNTEAFF
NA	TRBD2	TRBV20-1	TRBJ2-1	TGCAGTGCTAGGAGTCCCCTAGCGGGAGAGGGTGAGCAGTTCTTC	CSARSPLAGEGEQFF
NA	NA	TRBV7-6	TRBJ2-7	TGTGCCGTCACGGGACCACTCTACGAGCAGTACTTC	CAVTGPLYEQYF
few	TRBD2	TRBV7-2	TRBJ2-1	TGTGCCAGCAGCTCAGCCACTAGCGGGAGGGTACGTGAGCAGTTCTTC	CASSSATSGRVREQFF
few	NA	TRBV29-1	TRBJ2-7	TGCAGCGCTCGTAAGGGACATGATGTCTACGAGCAGTACTTC	CSARKGHDVYEQYF
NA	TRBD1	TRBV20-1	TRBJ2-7	TGCAGCGCTGGGACAGATTCCTACGAGCAGTACTTC	CSAGTDSYEQYF
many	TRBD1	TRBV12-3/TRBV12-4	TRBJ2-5	TGTGCCAGCAGTGTGGGACAGAAAGAGACCCAGTACTTC	CASSVGQKETQYF
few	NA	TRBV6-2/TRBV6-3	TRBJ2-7	TGTGCCAGCGGAGGAGTGAAAAGCTCCTACGAGCAGTACTTC	CASGGVKSSYEQYF
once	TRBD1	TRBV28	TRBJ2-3	TGTGCCAGCAGTGAGGACAGGGGTGTGATGGGCACAGATACGCAGTATTTT	CASSEDRGVMGTDTQYF
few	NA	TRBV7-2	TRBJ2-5	TGTGCCAGTCATACCTCCACGCAGGGGATAGGAGAGACCCAGTACTTC	CASHTSTQGIGETQYF
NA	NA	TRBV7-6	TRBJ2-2	TGTGCCAGCATGAACGGTGTGATCGGGGAGCTGTTTTTT	CASMNGVIGELFF
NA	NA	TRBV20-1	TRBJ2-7	TGCAGTGCTAGAGATGACCACTCCTACGAGCAGTACTTC	CSARDDHSYEQYF
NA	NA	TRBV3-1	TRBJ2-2	TGTGCCAGCAGCCCCTACGCCCCACGTAACGGGGAGCTGTTTTTT	CASSPYAPRNGELFF
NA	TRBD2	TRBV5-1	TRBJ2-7	TGCGCCAGCAGCACAGCGGGGGAACCCTACGAGCAGTACTTC	CASSTAGEPYEQYF
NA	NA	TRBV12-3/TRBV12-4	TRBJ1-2	TGTGCCAGCAGTTTATACGGATTCTACACCTTC	CASSLYGFYTF
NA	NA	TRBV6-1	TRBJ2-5	TGTGCCAGCAGTGGGACTATCCTCCAAGAGACCCAGTACTTC	CASSGTILQETQYF
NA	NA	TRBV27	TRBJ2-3	TGTGCCAGCAGTCAATCCCTTGGGGTGGAGCAGTATTTT	CASSQSLGVEQYF
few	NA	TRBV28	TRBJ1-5	TGTGCCAGCGGAAAACTCGACAGCCCCTATCAGCCCCAGCATTTT	CASGKLDSPYQPQHF
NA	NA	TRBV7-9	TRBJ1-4	TGTGCCAGCGGCGCACAGGCGGCGGGTGAAAAACTGTTTTTT	CASGAQAAGEKLFF
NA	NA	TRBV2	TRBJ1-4	TGTGCCAGCAAGCAGAGCGTAGATGAAAAACTGTTTTTT	CASKQSVDEKLFF
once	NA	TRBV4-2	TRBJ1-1	TGTGCCAGCAGGCCTCAGAAACTTTCGGGGGAGTCTATGAACACTGAAGCTTTCTTT	CASRPQKLSGESMNTEAFF
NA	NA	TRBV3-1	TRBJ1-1	TGTGCCAGCAGCCAAGTCGGCGTTGAAGCTTTCTTT	CASSQVGVEAFF
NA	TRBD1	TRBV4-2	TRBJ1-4	TGTGCCAGCAGCCAAGGAACAGGGGGGTTAACTAATGAAAAACTGTTTTTT	CASSQGTGGLTNEKLFF
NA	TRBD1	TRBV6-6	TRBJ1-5	TGTGCCAGCAGTCCGGGACAGGGGTTCGTCAATCAGCCCCAGCATTTT	CASSPGQGFVNQPQHF
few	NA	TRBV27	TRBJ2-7	TGTGCCAGCAGTTTTGGGGGTAAGACCTACGAGCAGTACTTC	CASSFGGKTYEQYF
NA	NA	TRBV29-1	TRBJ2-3	TGCAGCGACGGCACAGATACGCAGTATTTT	CSDGTDTQYF
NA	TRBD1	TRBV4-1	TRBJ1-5	TGCGCCAGCAGCCAAACGACAGGGACCCATCAGCCCCAGCATTTT	CASSQTTGTHQPQHF
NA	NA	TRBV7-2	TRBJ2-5	TGTGCCAGCAGCTTAGGTCTAGCTCCAGAGACCCAGTACTTC	CASSLGLAPETQYF
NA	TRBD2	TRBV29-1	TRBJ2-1	TGCAGCGTTGAGGGACTAGCGGGACTCTCCTACAATGAGCAGTTCTTC	CSVEGLAGLSYNEQFF
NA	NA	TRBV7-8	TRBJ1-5	TGTGCCAGCAGCTTAGGGGTAGGGGGGGCCTGGCAGCCCCAGCATTTT	CASSLGVGGAWQPQHF
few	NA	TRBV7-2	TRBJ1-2	TGTGCCAGCAGCCCCGACAGGTTGTCGGATGGCTACACCTTC	CASSPDRLSDGYTF
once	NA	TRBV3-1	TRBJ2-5	TGTGCCAGCAGCCACAGACTAGGACAAGAGACCCAGTACTTC	CASSHRLGQETQYF
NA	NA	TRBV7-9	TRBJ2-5	TGTGCCAGCAGCTTTGGCAGCAGGGAAGAGACCCAGTACTTC	CASSFGSREETQYF
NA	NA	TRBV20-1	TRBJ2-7	TGCAGTGCTAGCGCCGGGGGGCTCTACGAGCAGTACTTC	CSASAGGLYEQYF
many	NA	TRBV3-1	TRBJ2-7	TGTGCCAGCAGCCAGAGCCGTAACGAGCAGTACTTC	CASSQSRNEQYF
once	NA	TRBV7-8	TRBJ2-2	TGTGCCAGCAGCTTAGAGGGCAACGCAGGCACCGGGGAGCTGTTTTTT	CASSLEGNAGTGELFF
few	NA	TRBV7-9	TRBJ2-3	TGTGCCAGCAGCTTAGAGGTGGCAGATACGCAGTATTTT	CASSLEVADTQYF
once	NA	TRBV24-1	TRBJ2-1	TGTGCCACCGGGGCACCTGCGGGGGAGCAGTTCTTC	CATGAPAGEQFF